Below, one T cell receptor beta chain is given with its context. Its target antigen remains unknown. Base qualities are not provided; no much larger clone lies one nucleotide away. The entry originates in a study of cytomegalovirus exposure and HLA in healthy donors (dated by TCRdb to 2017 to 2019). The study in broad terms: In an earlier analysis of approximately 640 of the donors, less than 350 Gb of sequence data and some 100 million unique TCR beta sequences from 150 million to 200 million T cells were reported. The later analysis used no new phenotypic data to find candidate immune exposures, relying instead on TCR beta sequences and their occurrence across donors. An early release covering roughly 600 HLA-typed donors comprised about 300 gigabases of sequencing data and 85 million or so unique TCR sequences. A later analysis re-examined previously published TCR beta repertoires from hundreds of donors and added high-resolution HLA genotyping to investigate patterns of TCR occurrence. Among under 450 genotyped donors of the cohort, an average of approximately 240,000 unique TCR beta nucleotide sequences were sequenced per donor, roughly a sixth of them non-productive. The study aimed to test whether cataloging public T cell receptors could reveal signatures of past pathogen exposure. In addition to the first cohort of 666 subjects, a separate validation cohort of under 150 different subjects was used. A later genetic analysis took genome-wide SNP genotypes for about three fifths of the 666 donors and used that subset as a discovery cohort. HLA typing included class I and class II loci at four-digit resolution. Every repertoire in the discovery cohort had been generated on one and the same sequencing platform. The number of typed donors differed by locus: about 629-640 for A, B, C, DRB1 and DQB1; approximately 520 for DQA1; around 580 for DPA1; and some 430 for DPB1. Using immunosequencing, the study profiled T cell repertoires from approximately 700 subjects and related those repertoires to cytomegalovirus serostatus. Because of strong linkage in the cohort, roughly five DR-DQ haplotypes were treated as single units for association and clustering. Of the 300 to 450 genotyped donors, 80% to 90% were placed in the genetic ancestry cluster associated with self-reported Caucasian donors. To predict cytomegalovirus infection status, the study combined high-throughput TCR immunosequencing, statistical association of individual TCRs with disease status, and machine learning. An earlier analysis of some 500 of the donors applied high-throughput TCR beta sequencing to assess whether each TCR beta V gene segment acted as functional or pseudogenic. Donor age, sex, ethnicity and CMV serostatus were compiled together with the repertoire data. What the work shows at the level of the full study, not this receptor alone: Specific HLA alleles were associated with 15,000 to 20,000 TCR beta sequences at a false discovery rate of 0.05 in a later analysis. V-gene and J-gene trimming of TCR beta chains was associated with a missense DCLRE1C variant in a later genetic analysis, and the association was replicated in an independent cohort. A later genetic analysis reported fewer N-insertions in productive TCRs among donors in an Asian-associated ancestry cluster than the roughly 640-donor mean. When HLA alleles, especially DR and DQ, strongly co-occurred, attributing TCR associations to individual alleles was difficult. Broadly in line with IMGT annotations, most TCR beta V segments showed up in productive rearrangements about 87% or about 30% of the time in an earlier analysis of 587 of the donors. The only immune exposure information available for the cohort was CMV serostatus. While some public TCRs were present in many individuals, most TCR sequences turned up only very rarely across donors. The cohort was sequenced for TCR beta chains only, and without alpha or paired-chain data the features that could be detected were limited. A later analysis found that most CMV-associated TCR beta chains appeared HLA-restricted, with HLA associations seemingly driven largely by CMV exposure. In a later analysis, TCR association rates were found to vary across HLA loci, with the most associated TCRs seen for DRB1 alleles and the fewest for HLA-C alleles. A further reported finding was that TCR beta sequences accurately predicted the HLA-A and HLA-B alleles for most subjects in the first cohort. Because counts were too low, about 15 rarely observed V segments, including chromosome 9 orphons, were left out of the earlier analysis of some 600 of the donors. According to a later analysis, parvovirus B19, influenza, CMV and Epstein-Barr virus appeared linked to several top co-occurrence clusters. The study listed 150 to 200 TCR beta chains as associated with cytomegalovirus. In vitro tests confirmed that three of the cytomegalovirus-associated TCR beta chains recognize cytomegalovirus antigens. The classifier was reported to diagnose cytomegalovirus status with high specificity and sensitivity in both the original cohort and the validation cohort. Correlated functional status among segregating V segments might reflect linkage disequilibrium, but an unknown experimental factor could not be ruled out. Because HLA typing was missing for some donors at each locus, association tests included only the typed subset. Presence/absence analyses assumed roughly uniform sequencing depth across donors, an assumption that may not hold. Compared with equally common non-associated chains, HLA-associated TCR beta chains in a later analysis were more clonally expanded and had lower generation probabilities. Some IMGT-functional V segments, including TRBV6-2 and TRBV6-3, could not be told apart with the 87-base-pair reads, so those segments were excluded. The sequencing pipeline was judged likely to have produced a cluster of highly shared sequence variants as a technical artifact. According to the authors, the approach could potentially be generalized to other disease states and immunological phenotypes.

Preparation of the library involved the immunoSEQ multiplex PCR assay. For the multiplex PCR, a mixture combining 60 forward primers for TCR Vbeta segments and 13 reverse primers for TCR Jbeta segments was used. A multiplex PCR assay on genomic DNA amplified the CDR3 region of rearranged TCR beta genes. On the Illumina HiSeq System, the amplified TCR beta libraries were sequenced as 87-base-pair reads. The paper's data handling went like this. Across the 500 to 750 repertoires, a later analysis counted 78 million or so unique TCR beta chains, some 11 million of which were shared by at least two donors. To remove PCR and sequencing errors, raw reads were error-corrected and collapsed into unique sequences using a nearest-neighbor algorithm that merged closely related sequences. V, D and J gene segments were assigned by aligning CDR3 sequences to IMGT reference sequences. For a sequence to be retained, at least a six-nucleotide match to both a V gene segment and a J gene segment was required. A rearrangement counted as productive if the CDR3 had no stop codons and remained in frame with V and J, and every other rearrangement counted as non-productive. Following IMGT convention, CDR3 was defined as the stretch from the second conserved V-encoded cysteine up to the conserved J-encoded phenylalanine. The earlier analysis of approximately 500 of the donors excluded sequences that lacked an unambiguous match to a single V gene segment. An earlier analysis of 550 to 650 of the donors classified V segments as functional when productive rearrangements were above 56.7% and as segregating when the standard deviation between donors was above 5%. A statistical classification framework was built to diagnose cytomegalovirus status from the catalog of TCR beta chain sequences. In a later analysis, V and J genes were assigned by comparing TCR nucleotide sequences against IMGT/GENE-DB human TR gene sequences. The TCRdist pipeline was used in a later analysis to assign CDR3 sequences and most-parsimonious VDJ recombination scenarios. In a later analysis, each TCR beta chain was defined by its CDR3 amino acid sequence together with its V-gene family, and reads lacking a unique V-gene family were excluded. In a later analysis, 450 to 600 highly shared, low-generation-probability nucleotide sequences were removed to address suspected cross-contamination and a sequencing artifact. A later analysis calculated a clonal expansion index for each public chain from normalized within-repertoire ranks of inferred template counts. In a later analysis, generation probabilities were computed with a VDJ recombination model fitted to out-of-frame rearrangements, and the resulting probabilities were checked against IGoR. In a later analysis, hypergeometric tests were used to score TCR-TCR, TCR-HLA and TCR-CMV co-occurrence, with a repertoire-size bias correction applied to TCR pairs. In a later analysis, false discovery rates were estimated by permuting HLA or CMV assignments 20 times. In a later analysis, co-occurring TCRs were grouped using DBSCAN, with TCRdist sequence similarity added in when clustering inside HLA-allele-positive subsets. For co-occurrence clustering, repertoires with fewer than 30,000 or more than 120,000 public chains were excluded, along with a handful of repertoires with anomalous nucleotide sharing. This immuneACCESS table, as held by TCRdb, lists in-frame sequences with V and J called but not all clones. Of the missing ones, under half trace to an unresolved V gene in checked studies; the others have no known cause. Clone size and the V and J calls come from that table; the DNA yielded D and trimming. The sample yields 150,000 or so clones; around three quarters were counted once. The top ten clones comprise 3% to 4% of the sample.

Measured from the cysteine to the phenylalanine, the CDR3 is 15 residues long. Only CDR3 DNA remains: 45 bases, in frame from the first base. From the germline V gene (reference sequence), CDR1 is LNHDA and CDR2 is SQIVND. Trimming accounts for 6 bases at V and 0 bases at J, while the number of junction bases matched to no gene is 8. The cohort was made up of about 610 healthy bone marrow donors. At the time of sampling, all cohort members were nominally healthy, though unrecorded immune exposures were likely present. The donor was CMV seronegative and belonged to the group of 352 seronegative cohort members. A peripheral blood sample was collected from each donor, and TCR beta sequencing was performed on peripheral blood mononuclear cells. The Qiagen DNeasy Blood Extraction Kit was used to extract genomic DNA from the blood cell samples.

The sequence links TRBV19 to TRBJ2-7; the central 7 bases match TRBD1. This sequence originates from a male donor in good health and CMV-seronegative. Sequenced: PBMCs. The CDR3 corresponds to CASRRDRFYSYEQYF. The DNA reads TGTGCCAGTAGGAGGGACAGATTCTACTCCTACGAGCAGTACTTC.